The 30 T cell receptor beta chains listed next were all sequenced from one sample in a study of shared clonotypes between healthy human individuals (dated by TCRdb to about 2020). Library preparation employed the immunoSEQ multiplex PCR assay. Not all clones reach the TCRdb copy of this immuneACCESS table, which keeps in-frame sequences only. Checked studies attribute under half of the gap to unresolved V genes and leave the rest unexplained. In all, the sample holds over a million clones, and 70% to 80% of those were seen once. The ten largest clones add up to 0.55% to 0.7% of the sample. The sample taken for sequencing was memory CD4+ T cells from PBMCs. In light of the paper, this sample's cell subset or site label describes: CD45RA-negative fraction. The receptor set was obtained from a man between 18 and 29 years old in good health. Some clones in this sample may be carry-over from other donors' samples.

This sequence joins TRBV28 and TRBJ2-1; TRBD2 matches 8 bases. The CDR3 is made up of 14 amino acids. The V segment lost 3 bases and the J segment 9 bases; nucleotides outside the gene matches: 7. The germline V gene encodes CDR1 MDHEN and CDR2 SYDVKM. CDR3 region: CASSFPGGLGEQFF. CDR3 sequence (DNA): TGTGCCAGCAGTTTTCCGGGAGGGCTTGGTGAGCAGTTCTTC.

This clone was observed a handful of times. The chain combines TRBV7-2 with TRBJ1-2; D is unclear. Trimming took off 3 bases at V and 8 bases at J, with 13 bases between the two ends. This CDR3 is 13 amino acids long. Per germline, CDR1 SGHTA and CDR2 FQGNSA. The CDR3 reads CASSFEGSGGYTF. DNA of the CDR3: TGTGCCAGCAGCTTCGAGGGAAGTGGCGGCTACACCTTC. Variable domain in full (rest from reference TRBV7-2 and TRBJ1-2): GAGVSQSPSNKVTEKGKDVELRCDPISGHTALYWYRQSLGQGLEFLIYFQGNSAPDKSGLPSDRFSAERTGGSVSTLTIQRTQQEDSAVYLCASSFEGSGGYTFGSGTRLTVV.

The rearrangement joins TRBV7-8 to TRBJ1-1; D remains ambiguous. The CDR3 length is 16 residues. Trimming took 2 bases from V and 1 from J, leaving 14 bases between them. Germline assignment: CDR1 SGHVS and CDR2 FQNEAQ. The CDR3 spells CASSLMGALTNTEAFF. The CDR3 nucleotides are TGTGCCAGCAGCTTAATGGGAGCCTTGACGAACACTGAAGCTTTCTTT.

This clone was recorded a few times. The chain couples TRBV28 to TRBJ2-5; TRBD1 matches at 8 bases. This CDR3 spans 15 amino acids. Germline trimming cut 6 bases from V and 5 bases from J; bases unmatched to any gene: 11. Germline V lookup: CDR1 MDHEN, CDR2 SYDVKM. The CDR3 DNA is TGTGCCAGCAGCCCAAACGCCAGGGGGCGGGAGACCCAGTACTTC. Protein sequence: CASSPNARGRETQYF.

In the case of this clone: A much larger clone lies one base from this, so it may be a read error. This sample also contains other DNA sequences that code for the same CDR3. V usage is TRBV27 and J usage is TRBJ1-2, with D hard to call. Germline CDR1 and CDR2: MNHEY and SMNVEV (reference sequence). Trimming left V 0 bases short and J 2 bases short, with 7 bases between. The CDR3 totals 14 residues. The DNA of the CDR3 is TGTGCCAGCAGTTTATCAGGCAGGAACTATGGCTACACCTTC. It encodes CASSLSGRNYGYTF.

In DNA, the CDR3 is TGTGCCAGCAGCTTGGGCGACAGGGGCGAATTAGTGGAGCAGTACTTC. Translation gives CASSLGDRGELVEQYF. The chain joins TRBV7-2 to TRBJ2-7; 8 bases match TRBD1. V lost 3 bases to trimming and J lost 7 bases; unmatched junction nucleotides: 14. The germline gives CDR1 SGHTA, CDR2 FQGNSA. This CDR3 contains 16 residues.

The chain couples TRBV28 to TRBJ1-5; D is possibly TRBD1 (6 bases). Germline values: CDR1 MDHEN, CDR2 SYDVKM. The V and J ends lost 7 bases and 6 bases respectively, with 19 bases between them. The CDR3 is made up of 15 amino acids. CDR3 loop: CASTTAQGSGQPQHF. CDR3 bases: TGTGCCAGCACCACAGCTCAGGGGAGCGGTCAGCCCCAGCATTTT.

The table lists this clone with a count of one. A clone one base away is much larger, so this may be a read error. Other nucleotide sequences from this sample produce the same CDR3. The chain carries TRBV27 and TRBJ2-3; D gene unclear. Trimming shortened V by 4 bases and J by 1 base, and 6 bases separated the two germline ends. CDR1 MNHEY and CDR2 SMNVEV come from the germline V gene (reference sequence). The CDR3 extends over 13 amino acids. The CDR3, as DNA: TGTGCCAGCAGTTCCCGGGGCACAGATACGCAGTATTTT. Encoded protein: CASSSRGTDTQYF.

This clone has at least ten counts. The CDR3 loop reads CASSLAGRPNTEAFF. The CDR3 nucleotides are TGTGCCAGCAGCTTGGCAGGCAGACCGAACACTGAAGCTTTCTTT. The chain has TRBV5-8 and TRBJ1-1; no firm D call. CDR1 and CDR2 (germline): SGHTS, YDEGEE. Trimming pared 0 bases from V and 1 base from J, leaving 10 bases between. This CDR3 is 15 amino acids long.

The rearrangement joins TRBV30 to TRBJ2-7; D is ambiguous. The CDR3 has 14 amino acids. Germline-derived CDR1 and CDR2 are GTSNPN and SVGIG (reference sequence). The V end was cut by 3 bases, the J end by 0 bases, with 12 bases between. This CDR3 reads CAWRIPTSSYEQYF. CDR3 coding DNA: TGTGCCTGGAGAATACCTACGAGCTCCTACGAGCAGTACTTC.

V usage is TRBV6-1 and J usage is TRBJ1-4; D is perhaps TRBD1 (5 bases). V gave up 0 bases and J gave up 7 bases, with 12 bases separating them. Germline V gene sequence: CDR1 MNHNS, CDR2 SASEGT. The CDR3 has 15 amino acids. This chain's CDR3 is CASSEAWWGGEKLFF. The CDR3 DNA is TGTGCCAGCAGTGAAGCGTGGTGGGGGGGTGAAAAACTGTTTTTT.

The rearrangement joins TRBV7-2 to TRBJ2-1; no definite D call. This CDR3 has 15 residues. Trimming pared 1 base from V and 4 bases from J, leaving 11 bases between. The germline V gene encodes CDR1 SGHTA and CDR2 FQGNSA. CDR3 in amino acids: CASSLGHNSYNEQFF. The CDR3 DNA sequence: TGTGCCAGCAGCTTAGGACATAATAGTTACAATGAGCAGTTCTTC.

On this clone: Additional DNA sequences in this sample encode the identical CDR3. V is TRBV2 and J is TRBJ2-1; D perhaps matches TRBD2 (5 bases). This CDR3 is 11 amino acids long. The V gene's germline CDR1 is SNHLY and CDR2 FYNNEI. V gave up 8 bases and J gave up 3 bases, with 5 bases separating them. This chain's CDR3 is CASGGYNEQFF. CDR3 nucleotides: TGTGCCAGCGGAGGCTACAATGAGCAGTTCTTC.

The chain employs TRBV10-3 and TRBJ2-5; D is perhaps TRBD2 (6 bases). Per the germline V gene, CDR1 is ENHRY and CDR2 is SYGVKD. The CDR3 spans 13 residues. The V and J ends lost 1 base and 5 bases respectively, with 8 bases between them. The CDR3 reads CAISEWEAETQYF. In DNA form, the CDR3 reads TGTGCCATCAGTGAGTGGGAGGCGGAGACCCAGTACTTC.

The chain joins TRBV5-6 to TRBJ1-1; possible D gene TRBD1, 5 bases. Trimming pared 1 base from V and 4 bases from J, leaving 5 bases between. The germline CDR1 and CDR2 sequences are SGHDT and YYEEEE. This CDR3 spans 12 amino acids. The CDR3 reads CASSLRGTEAFF. The CDR3 region has the DNA TGTGCCAGCAGCTTGAGGGGCACTGAAGCTTTCTTT.

This clone came up a few times. V is TRBV9 and J is TRBJ2-2; possibly TRBD2 for D (6 bases). This CDR3 spans 15 amino acids. Germline assignment: CDR1 SGDLS and CDR2 YYNGEE. Trimming pared 0 bases from V and 4 bases from J, leaving 10 bases between. CDR3: CASSVGGIGTGELFF. The DNA of the CDR3 is TGTGCCAGCAGCGTAGGCGGGATTGGCACCGGGGAGCTGTTTTTT. Full variable domain (remainder filled in from reference TRBV9 and TRBJ2-2): DSGVTQTPKHLITATGQRVTLRCSPRSGDLSVYWYQQSLDQGLQFLIQYYNGEERAKGNILERFSAQQFPDLHSELNLSSLELGDSALYFCASSVGGIGTGELFFGEGSRLTVL.

The chain recombines TRBV27 with TRBJ1-3; D remains unclear. V dropped 3 bases and J dropped 2 bases, with 11 bases sitting between them. CDR1 is MNHEY and CDR2 is SMNVEV in the germline V gene (reference sequence). CDR3 length equals 15 residues. The CDR3 coding sequence is TGTGCCAGCAGTTTTAACCCGGGGACTGGAAACACCATATATTTT. Amino acid sequence: CASSFNPGTGNTIYF.

This clone has only one observation. This rearrangement joins TRBV18 to TRBJ2-1; the D is unclear. V lost 2 bases, J lost 7 bases, and 15 bases lay in between. The CDR3 is made up of 15 amino acids. Germline V gene lookup returns CDR1 KGHSH and CDR2 LQKENI. Here the CDR3 DNA reads TGTGCCAGCTCACCAACCGCACATCCTGGGAATGAGCAGTTCTTC. This translates into CASSPTAHPGNEQFF.

The chain uses TRBV9 and TRBJ2-2, with D hard to call. V lost 3 bases and J lost 1, with 7 bases in between. CDR3 length: 14 amino acids. CDR1 SGDLS and CDR2 YYNGEE come from the germline V gene. The CDR3 DNA reads TGTGCCAGCAGCGATAGAAGGAACACCGGGGAGCTGTTTTTT. Translating gives CASSDRRNTGELFF. The complete variable domain, with remaining parts taken from reference TRBV9 and TRBJ2-2, reads DSGVTQTPKHLITATGQRVTLRCSPRSGDLSVYWYQQSLDQGLQFLIQYYNGEERAKGNILERFSAQQFPDLHSELNLSSLELGDSALYFCASSDRRNTGELFFGEGSRLTVL.

The chain links TRBV5-1 to TRBJ2-7, with TRBD1 matching 7 bases. The CDR3 is 14 residues long. Germline-derived CDR1 and CDR2 are SGHRS and YFSETQ. With V trimmed by 7 bases and J by 5 bases, 12 bases remained unmatched. CDR3 DNA: TGCGCCAGCCGGAGGCAGGGGGTAGTGGACGAGCAGTACTTC. Translating gives CASRRQGVVDEQYF. The whole variable domain, remainder taken from reference TRBV5-1 and TRBJ2-7, is KAGVTQTPRYLIKTRGQQVTLSCSPISGHRSVSWYQQTPGQGLQFLFEYFSETQRNKGNFPGRFSGRQFSNSRSEMNVSTLELGDSALYLCASRRQGVVDEQYFGPGTRLTVT.

On this clone: A much bigger clone sits one base away, suggesting this may be a read error. The rearrangement uses TRBV6-5 and TRBJ1-2; 9 bases align to TRBD1. V trimming: 4 bases; J trimming: 4 bases; junction bases outside the gene matches: 1. Germline V gene data show CDR1 as MNHEY and CDR2 as SVGAGI. The CDR3 length is 13 residues. The CDR3 protein is CASSSGQGYGYTF. The DNA for the CDR3 is TGTGCCAGCAGTTCGGGACAGGGCTATGGCTACACCTTC.

This clone was seen only a few times. The gene calls are TRBV28 and TRBJ1-1, with a weak D call TRBD1 (5 bases). From germline, CDR1 is MDHEN and CDR2 SYDVKM. Trimming took off 6 bases at V and 0 bases at J, with 11 bases between the two ends. CDR3 length: 14 residues. CDR3: CASRAGTVNTEAFF. CDR3 sequence (DNA): TGTGCCAGCAGGGCCGGGACGGTGAACACTGAAGCTTTCTTT.

Turning to this clone: Given a much more abundant clone one base away, this may be a read error. The rearrangement links TRBV18 to TRBJ2-7, with D uncertain. The CDR3 extends over 12 amino acids. Trimming took off 1 base at V and 6 bases at J, with 7 bases between the two ends. The V gene's germline CDR1 is KGHSH and CDR2 LQKENI. CDR3 protein: CASSPQGSEQYF. In DNA, the CDR3 is TGTGCCAGCTCACCACAGGGTTCCGAGCAGTACTTC.

The chain joins TRBV30 to TRBJ2-1; D is unclear. V was cut by 2 bases and J by 4 bases, with 9 bases left in between. The CDR3 is 13 amino acids. CDR1 GTSNPN and CDR2 SVGIG come from the germline V gene (reference sequence). The CDR3 loop reads CAWSPQRYNEQFF. CDR3 nucleotide sequence: TGTGCCTGGAGTCCACAAAGGTACAATGAGCAGTTCTTC.

This clone was observed a single time. This chain joins TRBV6-1 and TRBJ1-1; D unclear. CDR3 size: 13 residues. Trimming took 6 bases from V and 0 from J, leaving 8 bases between them. Germline values: CDR1 MNHNS, CDR2 SASEGT. For the CDR3, the DNA is TGTGCCAGCAGGGAGGCTTTGAACACTGAAGCTTTCTTT. It translates to CASREALNTEAFF.

The chain carries TRBV18 and TRBJ1-2, with unresolved D. Trimming took off 2 bases at V and 4 bases at J, with 8 bases between the two ends. The CDR3 is 13 amino acids. The germline CDR1 and CDR2 sequences are KGHSH and LQKENI. CDR3 DNA: TGTGCCAGCTCACCAGGAGGGTTCTATGGCTACACCTTC. Encoded protein: CASSPGGFYGYTF.

As for this clone: Being one base from a much bigger clone, this may be a read error. The chain combines TRBV15 with TRBJ2-5; D is possibly TRBD1 (5 bases). This CDR3 has 13 residues. CDR1 and CDR2 from the germline V gene are LNHNV and YYDKDF (reference sequence). Written as DNA, the CDR3 is TGTGCCATCAGCCAAGGGGCGTGGGAGACCCAGTACTTC. Encoded protein: CAISQGAWETQYF. The whole variable domain, remainder taken from reference TRBV15 and TRBJ2-5, is DAMVIQNPRYQVTQFGKPVTLSCSQTLNHNVMYWYQQKSSQAPKLLFHYYDKDFNNEADTPDNFQSRRPNTSFCFLDIRSPGLGDTAMYLCAISQGAWETQYFGPGTRLLVL.

The V call is TRBV5-1, the J call TRBJ2-1; the match to TRBD2 covers 11 bases. There are 15 residues in the CDR3. Per the germline V gene, CDR1 is SGHRS and CDR2 is YFSETQ. With V trimmed by 3 bases and J by 6 bases, 5 bases remained unmatched. The CDR3 nucleotides are TGCGCCAGCAGCTACATACTAGCGGGAGCCAATGAGCAGTTCTTC. This gives the protein CASSYILAGANEQFF.

This clone has at least ten counts. This chain joins TRBV2 and TRBJ2-5; TRBD2 agrees at 9 bases. V was clipped by 7 bases and J by 5 bases; unmatched bases: 11. Germline V CDR1 and CDR2: SNHLY, FYNNEI. The CDR3 runs to 15 residues. The CDR3 coding sequence is TGTGCCAGCAACCACAGAATAGCGGGAGACGAGACCCAGTACTTC. Amino acids: CASNHRIAGDETQYF.

The chain employs TRBV9 and TRBJ2-7; 8 bases map to TRBD1. Trimming at V came to 6 bases and at J to 3 bases, leaving 11 bases not matched to a gene. CDR1 and CDR2 from the germline V gene are SGDLS and YYNGEE. This CDR3 comprises 15 residues. CDR3 residues: CASTRPGTGRYEQYF. The CDR3, as DNA: TGTGCCAGCACCAGACCTGGGACAGGCCGCTACGAGCAGTACTTC.